This T cell receptor (beta chain) was observed in a study of type 1 regulatory T cells. Background on the study: An in vitro protocol generated T-allo10, a Tr1-enriched, alloantigen-specific CD4 T cell product.

TCRdb re-analysed the reads in MiXCR, keeping a single row per CDR3 protein. Of about 20,000 distinct CDR3 sequences detected, 9.5% to 13% appear once; the ten largest clones hold over 2.5%. V was pared by 4 bases and J by 1 base, with 5 bases of the junction left unmatched. There are 16 residues in the CDR3. The V gene's germline CDR1 is SGHNT and CDR2 YYREEE (reference sequence). This clonotype has a count of ten or more. This clonotype was obtained from a human donor in good health. V usage is TRBV5-4 and J usage is TRBJ2-1, with TRBD2 matching over 10 bases. Sequencing was carried out using CD4+ T cells, either the whole sample or a sorted fraction (not recorded which). The CDR3 DNA sequence: TGTGCCAGCAGCGGGGCGACTAGCGGGTCCTACAATGAGCAGTTCTTC. Residues: CASSGATSGSYNEQFF.